The 9 T cell receptor beta chains in this list originate from one sample, sequenced in a study of blood T cell repertoires in COVID-19. Profiled with immunoSEQ multiplex PCR; TCRdb holds only in-frame clones, not every one. The sample has over 40,000 clones, around 88% seen once; the top ten hold under 15%. The sample consisted of peripheral blood. Source of these receptors: a human donor in a cohort sampled during active COVID-19.

The chain couples TRBV7-9 to TRBJ2-1, with a possible D match to TRBD2 (5 bases). CDR1 and CDR2 from the germline V gene are SEHNR and FQNEAQ (reference sequence). Trimming took 2 bases from V and 9 from J, leaving 14 bases between them. CDR3 length: 14 amino acids. The CDR3 here is CASSLMKGRGEQFF. The CDR3 DNA reads as TGTGCCAGCAGCTTAATGAAGGGTCGGGGTGAGCAGTTCTTC.

V usage is TRBV9 and J usage is TRBJ2-2; TRBD1 agrees at 8 bases. Germline V CDR1 and CDR2: SGDLS, YYNGEE. This CDR3 comprises 15 residues. V trimming: 6 bases; J trimming: 4 bases; junction bases outside the gene matches: 8. CDR3: CASTSGQAPTGELFF. The CDR3 DNA sequence: TGTGCCAGCACTTCGGGACAGGCGCCCACCGGGGAGCTGTTTTTT.

J is TRBJ2-5 and V is TRBV6-6; the match to TRBD1 covers 9 bases. The trim removed 6 bases at V and 4 bases at J, leaving 9 bases unmatched. The CDR3 length is 15 residues. The V gene's germline CDR1 is MNHNY and CDR2 SVGAGI (reference sequence). CDR3 DNA: TGTGCCAGCAGCTCCCGGGACAGGGAACGAGAGACCCAGTACTTC. Translating gives CASSSRDRERETQYF.

This chain uses TRBV6-1 with TRBJ2-1; 8 nucleotides align to TRBD2. From germline, CDR1 is MNHNS and CDR2 SASEGT. The CDR3 loop spans 17 amino acids. V was clipped by 0 bases and J by 8 bases; unmatched bases: 12. The CDR3 nucleotides are TGTGCCAGCAGTGAAGCGCGGGGGGCCTACCGCCAGGATGAGCAGTTCTTC. Translating it yields CASSEARGAYRQDEQFF.

The chain has TRBV28 and TRBJ1-1, with D hard to call. Germline lookup yields CDR1 MDHEN and CDR2 SYDVKM. The V end was cut by 7 bases, the J end by 3 bases, with 6 bases between. The CDR3 has 11 residues. CDR3 in amino acids: CASNGDTEAFF. CDR3 DNA sequence: TGTGCCAGCAACGGGGACACTGAAGCTTTCTTT.

The chain links TRBV5-5 to TRBJ2-3; 10 bases align to TRBD2. Germline lookup yields CDR1 SGHKS and CDR2 YYEKEE (reference sequence). V shed 0 bases and J 4 bases; nucleotides not matched to a gene: 5. The CDR3 is 16 residues long. The CDR3 loop is CASSLGLAGAPDTQYF. CDR3 nucleotide sequence: TGTGCCAGCAGCTTGGGTCTAGCGGGAGCCCCAGATACGCAGTATTTT.

J is TRBJ2-2 and V is TRBV4-1; 8 bases agree with TRBD2. This CDR3 has 17 residues. V gave up 2 bases and J gave up 0 bases; unmatched junction bases: 5. The V gene's germline CDR1 is MGHRA and CDR2 YSYEKL. CDR3 sequence (DNA): TGCGCCAGCAGCCAACCCGCGACTAGCGCGAACACCGGGGAGCTGTTTTTT. Translating it yields CASSQPATSANTGELFF.

This clone was picked up one time. The chain links TRBV28 to TRBJ2-7, with 12 bases matching TRBD1. This CDR3 is built from 15 residues. V shed 4 bases, J shed 5 bases, and the junction held 6 bases outside the gene matches. The germline CDR1 and CDR2 sequences are MDHEN and SYDVKM. CDR3 protein: CASSSPGTGGHEQYF. DNA for the CDR3: TGTGCCAGCAGTTCCCCCGGGACAGGGGGCCACGAGCAGTACTTC. Together with reference TRBV28 and TRBJ2-7, the CDR3 gives the full variable domain: DVKVTQSSRYLVKRTGEKVFLECVQDMDHENMFWYRQDPGLGLRLIYFSYDVKMKEKGDIPEGYSVSREKKERFSLILESASTNQTSMYLCASSSPGTGGHEQYFGPGTRLTVT.

J is TRBJ2-3 and V is TRBV11-2; 7 bases fit TRBD2. This CDR3 comprises 12 residues. Germline V gene sequence: CDR1 SGHAT, CDR2 FQNNGV. Trimming removed 6 bases from V and 3 bases from J; junction bases left unmatched: 0. The CDR3 sequence is CASRLATDTQYF. The CDR3 coding sequence is TGTGCCAGCAGACTAGCGACAGATACGCAGTATTTT. Complete variable domain (other parts from reference TRBV11-2 and TRBJ2-3): EAGVAQSPRYKIIEKRQSVAFWCNPISGHATLYWYQQILGQGPKLLIQFQNNGVVDDSQLPKDRFSAERLKGVDSTLKIQPAKLEDSAVYLCASRLATDTQYFGPGTRLTVL.